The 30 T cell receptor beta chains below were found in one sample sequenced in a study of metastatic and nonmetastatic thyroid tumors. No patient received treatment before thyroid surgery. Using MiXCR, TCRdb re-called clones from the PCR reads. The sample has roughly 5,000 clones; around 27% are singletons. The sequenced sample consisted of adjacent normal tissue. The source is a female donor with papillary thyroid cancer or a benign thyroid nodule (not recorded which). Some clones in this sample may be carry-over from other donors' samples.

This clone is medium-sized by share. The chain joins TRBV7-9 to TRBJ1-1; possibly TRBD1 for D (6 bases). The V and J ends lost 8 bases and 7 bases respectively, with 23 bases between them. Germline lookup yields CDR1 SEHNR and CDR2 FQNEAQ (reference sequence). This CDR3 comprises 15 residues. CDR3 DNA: TGTGCCAGCCGACAAAGTGGGGGGGCCGAAGGTGAAGCTTTCTTT. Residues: CASRQSGGAEGEAFF.

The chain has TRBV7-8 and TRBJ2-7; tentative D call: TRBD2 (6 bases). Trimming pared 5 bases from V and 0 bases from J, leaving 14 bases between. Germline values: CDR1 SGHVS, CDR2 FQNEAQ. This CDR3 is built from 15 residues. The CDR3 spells CASSPRDSYSYEQYF. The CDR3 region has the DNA TGTGCCAGCAGCCCCCGGGACTCTTACTCCTACGAGCAGTACTTC.

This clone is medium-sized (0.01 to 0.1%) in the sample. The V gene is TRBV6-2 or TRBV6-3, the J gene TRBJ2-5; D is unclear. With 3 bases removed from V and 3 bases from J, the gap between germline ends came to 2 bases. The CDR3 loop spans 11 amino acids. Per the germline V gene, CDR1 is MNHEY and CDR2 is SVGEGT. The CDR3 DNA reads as TGTGCCAGCAGTTATGAAGAGACCCAGTACTTC. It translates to CASSYEETQYF.

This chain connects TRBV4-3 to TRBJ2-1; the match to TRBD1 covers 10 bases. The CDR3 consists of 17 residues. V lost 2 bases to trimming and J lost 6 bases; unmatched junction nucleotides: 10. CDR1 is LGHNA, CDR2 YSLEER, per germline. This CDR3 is CASSQWGQGLLGNEQFF. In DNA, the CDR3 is TGCGCCAGCAGCCAATGGGGACAGGGGCTTTTGGGCAATGAGCAGTTCTTC.

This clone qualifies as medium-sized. The chain's CDR3 is CASSLDPQGSSTDTQYF. The CDR3 DNA reads TGCGCCAGCAGCTTGGACCCACAGGGATCTAGCACAGATACGCAGTATTTT. The rearrangement links TRBV5-1 to TRBJ2-3, with D possibly TRBD1 on 6 matching bases. V lost 0 bases to trimming and J lost 0 bases, with 14 bases between them. Germline V gene data show CDR1 as SGHRS and CDR2 as YFSETQ. The CDR3 has 17 amino acids.

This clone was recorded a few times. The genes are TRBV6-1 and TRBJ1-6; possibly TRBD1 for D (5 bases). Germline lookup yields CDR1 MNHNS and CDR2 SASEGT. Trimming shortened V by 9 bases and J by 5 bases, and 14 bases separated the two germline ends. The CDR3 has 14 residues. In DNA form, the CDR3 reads TGTGCCAGTGTATCGACAGCCCATAATTCACCCCTCCACTTT. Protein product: CASVSTAHNSPLHF.

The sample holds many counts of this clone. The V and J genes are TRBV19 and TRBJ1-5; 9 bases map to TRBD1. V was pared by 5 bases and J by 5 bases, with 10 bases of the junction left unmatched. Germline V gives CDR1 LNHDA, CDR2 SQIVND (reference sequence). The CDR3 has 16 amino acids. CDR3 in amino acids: CASSLRTGATDQPQHF. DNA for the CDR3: TGTGCCAGTAGTCTTCGGACAGGGGCGACCGATCAGCCCCAGCATTTT.

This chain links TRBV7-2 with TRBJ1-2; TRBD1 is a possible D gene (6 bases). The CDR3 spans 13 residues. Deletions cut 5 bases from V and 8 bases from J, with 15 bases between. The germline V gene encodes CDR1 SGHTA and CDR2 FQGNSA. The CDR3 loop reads CASSDDRFGGYTF. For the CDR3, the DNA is TGTGCCAGCAGCGATGACAGGTTTGGCGGCTACACCTTC. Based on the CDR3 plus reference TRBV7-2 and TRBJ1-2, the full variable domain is GAGVSQSPSNKVTEKGKDVELRCDPISGHTALYWYRQSLGQGLEFLIYFQGNSAPDKSGLPSDRFSAERTGGSVSTLTIQRTQQEDSAVYLCASSDDRFGGYTFGSGTRLTVV.

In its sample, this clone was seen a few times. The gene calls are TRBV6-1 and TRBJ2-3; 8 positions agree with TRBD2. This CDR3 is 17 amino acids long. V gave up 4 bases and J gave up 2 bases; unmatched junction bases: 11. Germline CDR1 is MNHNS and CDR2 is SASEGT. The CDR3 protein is CASSARPTSGLTDTQYF. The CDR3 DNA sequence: TGTGCCAGCAGTGCCCGCCCAACTAGCGGACTCACAGATACGCAGTATTTT.

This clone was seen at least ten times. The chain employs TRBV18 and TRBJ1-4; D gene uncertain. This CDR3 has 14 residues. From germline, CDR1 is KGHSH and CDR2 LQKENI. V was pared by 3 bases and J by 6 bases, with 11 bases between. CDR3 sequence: CASSPYRTYEKLFF. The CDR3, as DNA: TGTGCCAGCTCACCCTATAGGACGTATGAAAAACTGTTTTTT.

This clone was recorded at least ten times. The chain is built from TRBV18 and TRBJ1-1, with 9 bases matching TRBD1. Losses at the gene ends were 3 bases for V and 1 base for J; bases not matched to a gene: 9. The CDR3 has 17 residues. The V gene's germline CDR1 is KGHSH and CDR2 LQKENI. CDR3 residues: CASSPSSYRGQNTEAFF. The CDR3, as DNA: TGTGCCAGCTCACCGTCGTCATACAGGGGGCAGAACACTGAAGCTTTCTTT.

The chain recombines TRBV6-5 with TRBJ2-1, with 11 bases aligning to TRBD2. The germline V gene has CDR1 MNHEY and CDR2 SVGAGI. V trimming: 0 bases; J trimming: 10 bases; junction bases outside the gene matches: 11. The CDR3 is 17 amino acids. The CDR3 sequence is CASSYSSGTSGPLEQFF. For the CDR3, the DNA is TGTGCCAGCAGTTACTCTTCGGGGACTAGCGGACCCCTGGAGCAGTTCTTC.

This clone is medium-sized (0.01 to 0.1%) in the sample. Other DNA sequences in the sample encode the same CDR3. CDR3 sequence reads: CASSRGRGRSGEQYF. DNA of the CDR3: TGTGCCAGCAGCCGAGGCCGGGGCAGGTCGGGCGAGCAGTACTTC. The chain is built from TRBV25-1 and TRBJ2-7; either TRBD1 or TRBD2 may fit D (5 bases each). V was cut by 6 bases and J by 6 bases, with 21 bases left in between. The CDR3 is 15 amino acids. Germline V gene data show CDR1 as MGHDK and CDR2 as SYGVNS.

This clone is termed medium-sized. CDR3 in amino acids: CASSPRLAGGDEQFF. CDR3 nucleotides: TGTGCCAGCTCACCACGACTAGCGGGAGGTGATGAGCAGTTCTTC. The V gene is TRBV18, the J gene TRBJ2-1, with TRBD2 matching 13 bases. Germline assignment: CDR1 KGHSH and CDR2 LQKENI. The CDR3 has 15 residues. V was pared by 1 base and J by 8 bases, with 2 bases of the junction left unmatched.

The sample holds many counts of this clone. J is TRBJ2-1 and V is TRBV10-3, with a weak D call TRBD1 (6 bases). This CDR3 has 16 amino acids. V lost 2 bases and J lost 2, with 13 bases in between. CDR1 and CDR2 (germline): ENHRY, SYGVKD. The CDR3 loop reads CAISEGRGVTYNEQFF. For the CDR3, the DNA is TGTGCCATCAGTGAGGGCAGGGGAGTAACCTACAATGAGCAGTTCTTC.

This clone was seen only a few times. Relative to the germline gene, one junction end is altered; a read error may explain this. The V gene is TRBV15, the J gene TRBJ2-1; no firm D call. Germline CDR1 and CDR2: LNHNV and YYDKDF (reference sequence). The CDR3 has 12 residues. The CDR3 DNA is TGTGCCACCAGCAGAGTGTACAATGAGCGGTTCTTC. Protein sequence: CATSRVYNERFF.

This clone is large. In DNA, the CDR3 is TGTGCCAGCAGTTACTCGACAGGGATGAGTTCACCCCTCCACTTT. It encodes CASSYSTGMSSPLHF. The chain links TRBV6-5 to TRBJ1-6, with 7 bases fitting TRBD1. The CDR3 is 15 residues long. Germline V lookup: CDR1 MNHEY, CDR2 SVGAGI. V trimming: 0 bases; J trimming: 9 bases; junction bases outside the gene matches: 5.

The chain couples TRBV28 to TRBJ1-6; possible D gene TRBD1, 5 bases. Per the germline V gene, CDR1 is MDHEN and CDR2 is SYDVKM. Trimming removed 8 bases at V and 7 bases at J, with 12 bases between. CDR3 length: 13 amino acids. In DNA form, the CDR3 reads TGTGCCAGCTCCCGGGACGGGAATTCACCCCTCCACTTT. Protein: CASSRDGNSPLHF.

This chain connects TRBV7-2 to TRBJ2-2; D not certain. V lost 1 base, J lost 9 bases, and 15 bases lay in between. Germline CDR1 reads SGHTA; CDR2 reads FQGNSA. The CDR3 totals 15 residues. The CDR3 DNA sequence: TGTGCCAGCAGCTTAGGGCCCCTGGAAGTCCGGGAGCTGTTTTTT. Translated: CASSLGPLEVRELFF.

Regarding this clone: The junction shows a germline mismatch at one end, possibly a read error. As DNA, the CDR3 is TGCAGTGCTGAGACCCCCGGGACTGGACCCTACGAACAGTACTTC. The encoded protein is CSAETPGTGPYEQYF. The J gene is TRBJ2-7, the V gene TRBV20-1; possibly TRBD2 for D (6 bases). The CDR3 extends over 15 amino acids. Germline lookup yields CDR1 DFQATT and CDR2 SNEGSKA (reference sequence).

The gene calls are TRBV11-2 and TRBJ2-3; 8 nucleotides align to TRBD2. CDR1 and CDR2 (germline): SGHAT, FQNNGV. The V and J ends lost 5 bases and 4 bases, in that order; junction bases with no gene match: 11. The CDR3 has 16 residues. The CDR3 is CASSRGSGRVPDTQYF. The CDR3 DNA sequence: TGTGCCAGCAGCCGGGGGAGCGGGAGAGTCCCAGATACGCAGTATTTT.

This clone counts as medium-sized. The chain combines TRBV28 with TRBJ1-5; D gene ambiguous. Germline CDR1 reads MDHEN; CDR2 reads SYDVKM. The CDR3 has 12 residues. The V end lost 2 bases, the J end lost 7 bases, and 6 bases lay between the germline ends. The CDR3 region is CASSLREQPQHF. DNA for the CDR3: TGTGCCAGCAGTTTACGGGAGCAGCCCCAGCATTTT.

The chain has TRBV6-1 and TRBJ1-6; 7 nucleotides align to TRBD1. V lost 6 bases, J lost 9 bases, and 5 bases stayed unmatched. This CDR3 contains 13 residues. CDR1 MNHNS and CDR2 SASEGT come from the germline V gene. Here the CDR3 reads CASRGDRRSPLHF. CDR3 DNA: TGTGCCAGCAGAGGGGACAGACGTTCACCCCTCCACTTT.

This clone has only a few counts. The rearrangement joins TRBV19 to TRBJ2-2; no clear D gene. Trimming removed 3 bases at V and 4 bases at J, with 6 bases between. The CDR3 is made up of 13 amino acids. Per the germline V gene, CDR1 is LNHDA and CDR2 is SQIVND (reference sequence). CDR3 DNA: TGTGCCAGTAGTATTGGGCGCACCGGGGAGCTGTTTTTT. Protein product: CASSIGRTGELFF.

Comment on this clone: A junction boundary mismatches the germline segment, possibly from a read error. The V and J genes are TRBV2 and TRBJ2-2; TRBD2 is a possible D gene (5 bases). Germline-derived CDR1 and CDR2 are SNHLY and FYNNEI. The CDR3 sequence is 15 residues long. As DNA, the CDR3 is TGTGCCAGCAGAGTTCTGACTGCGAACACCGGGGAGCTGTATTTT. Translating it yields CASRVLTANTGELYF.

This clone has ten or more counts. Here the CDR3 reads CASSASSSYNEQFF. In DNA, the CDR3 is TGTGCCAGCAGTGCTAGCAGCTCCTACAATGAGCAGTTCTTC. The gene calls are TRBV6-1 and TRBJ2-1, with D maybe TRBD2 (5 bases). The germline V gene encodes CDR1 MNHNS and CDR2 SASEGT. V was cut by 4 bases and J by 0 bases, with 7 bases left in between. CDR3 length: 14 amino acids.

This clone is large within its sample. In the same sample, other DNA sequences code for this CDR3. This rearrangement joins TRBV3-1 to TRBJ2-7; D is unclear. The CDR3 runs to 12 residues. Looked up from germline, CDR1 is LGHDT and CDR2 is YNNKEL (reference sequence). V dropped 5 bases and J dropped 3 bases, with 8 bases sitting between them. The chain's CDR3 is CASSGGGYEQYF. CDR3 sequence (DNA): TGTGCCAGCAGCGGCGGTGGCTACGAGCAGTACTTC.

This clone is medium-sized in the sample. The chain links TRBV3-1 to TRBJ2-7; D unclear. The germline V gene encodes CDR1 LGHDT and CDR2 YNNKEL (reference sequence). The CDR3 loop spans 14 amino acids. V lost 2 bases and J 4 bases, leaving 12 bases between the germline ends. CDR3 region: CASSQRAMGYEQYF. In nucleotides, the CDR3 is TGTGCCAGCAGCCAAAGGGCGATGGGTTACGAGCAGTACTTC.

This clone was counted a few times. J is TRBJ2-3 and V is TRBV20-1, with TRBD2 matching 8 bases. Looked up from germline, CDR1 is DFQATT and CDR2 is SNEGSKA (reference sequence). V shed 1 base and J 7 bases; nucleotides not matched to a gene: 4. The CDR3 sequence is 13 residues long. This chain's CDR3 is CSARGGGSNTQYF. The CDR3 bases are TGCAGTGCTAGAGGCGGGGGGTCGAATACGCAGTATTTT.

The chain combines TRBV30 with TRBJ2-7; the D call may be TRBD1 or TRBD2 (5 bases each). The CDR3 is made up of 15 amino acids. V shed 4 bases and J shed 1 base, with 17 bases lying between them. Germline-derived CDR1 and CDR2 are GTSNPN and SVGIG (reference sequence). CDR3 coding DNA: TGTGCCTGGATCAAGGGACCGTGCCCATCCTACGAGCAGTACTTC. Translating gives CAWIKGPCPSYEQYF.